The clone carrying this T cell receptor beta chain was seen only once. This entry belongs to a study of cytomegalovirus exposure and HLA in healthy donors. Primers for the PCR totalled 60 Vbeta and 13 Jbeta. TCRdb's copy holds only in-frame clones and misses some; the assay was immunoSEQ multiplex PCR. The table lists under 150,000 clones, less than 80% of them singletons. The CDR3 has 13 residues. Per the germline V gene, CDR1 is LNHDA and CDR2 is SQIVND (reference sequence). V lost 7 bases to trimming and J lost 4 bases, with 13 bases between them. This clonotype was obtained from a woman between 40 and 50 years old in good health and CMV-seropositive. The chain recombines TRBV19 with TRBJ1-1; D may be TRBD1 (6 bases). The source material was PBMCs. The CDR3: CASMTGAGTEAFF. The CDR3, as DNA: TGTGCCAGTATGACAGGAGCCGGCACTGAAGCTTTCTTT.